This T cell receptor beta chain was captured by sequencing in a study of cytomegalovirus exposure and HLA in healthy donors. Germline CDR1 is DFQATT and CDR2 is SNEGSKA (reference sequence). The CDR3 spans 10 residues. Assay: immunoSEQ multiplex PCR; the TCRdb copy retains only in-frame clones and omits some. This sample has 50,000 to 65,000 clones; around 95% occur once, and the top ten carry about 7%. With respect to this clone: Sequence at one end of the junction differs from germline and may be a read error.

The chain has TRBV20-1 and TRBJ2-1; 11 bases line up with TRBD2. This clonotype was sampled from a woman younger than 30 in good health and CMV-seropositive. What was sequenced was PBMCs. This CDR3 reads CSARLAGGLF. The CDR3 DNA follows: TGCAGTGCTAGACTAGCGGGAGGCCTCTTC.